These 12 T cell receptor beta chains were all obtained from the same sample, sequenced in a study of blood T cells in healthy people across ages (dated by TCRdb to about 2015). The receptor library was made with 5' RACE. This sample was sequenced with an Illumina HiSeq 2500. The second PCR ran for roughly 7 to 12 cycles and used a J-beta primer mix along with a sample-barcoded 5' primer. TCRdb trimmed public reads at Q25 via fastp, called clones via MiXCR and kept in-frame beta chains. Rows with one shared CDR3 protein collapse into an entry with the most common genes and DNA. The sample yields about 680,000 distinct CDR3 sequences; about half were counted once. About 32% of the sample goes to the ten largest clones. The sequenced sample was blood. The receptors were sampled from a woman in her sixties or seventies in good health.

V is TRBV18 and J is TRBJ2-7; a weak D match, TRBD2 (5 bases). V was clipped by 4 bases and J by 2 bases, with 21 bases between them. In germline, CDR1 is KGHSH, CDR2 LQKENI. The CDR3 covers 17 residues. In nucleotides, the CDR3 is TGTGCCAGCTCACGGGCCCCACTAGATTATTCCACCTACGAGCAGTACTTC. Encoded protein: CASSRAPLDYSTYEQYF.

This clonotype was observed a few times. The chain has TRBV7-2 and TRBJ1-5; D unresolved. The ends were cut back, 2 bases at V and 4 bases at J, with 15 bases in the middle. The CDR3 has 16 amino acids. Germline CDR1 reads SGHTA; CDR2 reads FQGNSA. The CDR3 region is CASSLNSPVTNQPQHF. In DNA form, the CDR3 reads TGTGCCAGCAGCTTAAATTCCCCGGTCACTAATCAGCCCCAGCATTTT.

The chain recombines TRBV11-2 with TRBJ1-2; D may be TRBD1 (5 bases). Deletions cut 5 bases from V and 7 bases from J, with 17 bases between. There are 14 residues in the CDR3. The germline CDR1 and CDR2 sequences are SGHAT and FQNNGV. The CDR3 reads CASSPDKIGAGYTF. The CDR3 DNA follows: TGTGCCAGCAGCCCCGATAAGATAGGGGCTGGCTACACCTTC.

Note on this clonotype: One end of the junction does not line up with germline, which may come from a read error. V is TRBV27 and J is TRBJ2-7, with no clear D. The CDR3 is made up of 14 amino acids. Germline V lookup: CDR1 MNHEY, CDR2 SMNVEV (reference sequence). The DNA of the CDR3 is TGTGCCAGCAGTTTTCGGCCGACCTCCTACGAGCGGTACTTC. It is translated as CASSFRPTSYERYF.

The genes are TRBV6-6 and TRBJ2-5; D may be TRBD1 (5 bases). Germline loops: CDR1 MNHNY, CDR2 SVGAGI (reference sequence). This CDR3 has 15 residues. V was cut by 6 bases and J by 3 bases, with 17 bases left in between. The CDR3 nucleotides are TGTGCCAGCAGCCCCTTGGGGCTACAAAAAGAGACCCAGTACTTC. This sequence encodes CASSPLGLQKETQYF.

This chain uses TRBV18 with TRBJ2-1; possibly TRBD1 or TRBD2 for D (6 bases each). Trimming cost V 1 base and J 8 bases, with 15 bases left between them. Per the germline V gene, CDR1 is KGHSH and CDR2 is LQKENI. The CDR3 extends over 15 amino acids. CDR3 residues: CASSPRTTGLDEQFF. CDR3 DNA sequence: TGTGCCAGCTCACCACGGACTACAGGGCTCGATGAGCAGTTCTTC.

This clonotype was detected only a few times. The chain is built from TRBV28 and TRBJ2-1; the D gene is possibly TRBD1 (5 bases). The CDR3 spans 16 residues. Germline V gene lookup returns CDR1 MDHEN and CDR2 SYDVKM. The V gene lost 4 bases and the J gene lost 5 bases, with 18 bases spanning the gap. The CDR3 DNA sequence: TGTGCCAGCAGTTCACCTTGGCAGGGTTCCCACAATGAGCAGTTCTTC. Its protein product is CASSSPWQGSHNEQFF.

The V gene is TRBV2, the J gene TRBJ1-2; D perhaps matches TRBD1 (5 bases). This CDR3 region has 15 residues. Germline loops: CDR1 SNHLY, CDR2 FYNNEI. V lost 1 base, J lost 3 bases, and 12 bases lay in between. The CDR3 protein is CASSEGGGVDYGYTF. CDR3 DNA sequence: TGTGCCAGCAGTGAAGGCGGAGGGGTTGACTATGGCTACACCTTC.

This sequence joins TRBV4-2 and TRBJ2-5; 8 bases fit TRBD2. Germline V gene data show CDR1 as LGHNA and CDR2 as YNFKEQ. CDR3 length: 17 amino acids. V dropped 1 base and J dropped 2; count of bases not matched to a gene: 9. This chain's CDR3 is CASSQGTGGVPQETQYF. In DNA form, the CDR3 reads TGTGCCAGCAGCCAAGGCACCGGGGGGGTTCCTCAAGAGACCCAGTACTTC.

This chain's CDR3 is CALASGEKLFF. In DNA form, the CDR3 reads TGCGCTCTGGCCTCTGGGGAAAAACTGTTTTTT. The chain combines TRBV29-1 with TRBJ1-4, with D unresolved. The germline gives CDR1 SQVTM, CDR2 ANQGSEA. CDR3 length: 11 residues.

The chain joins TRBV5-1 to TRBJ2-5; D assignment may be TRBD1 or TRBD2 (5 bases each). Trimming stripped 0 bases from V and 1 base from J, with 10 bases between. There are 15 residues in the CDR3. CDR1 is SGHRS, CDR2 YFSETQ, per germline. The CDR3 is CASSLGFGGQETQYF. The CDR3 DNA reads TGCGCCAGCAGCTTGGGCTTTGGGGGCCAAGAGACCCAGTACTTC.

The rearrangement uses TRBV30 and TRBJ1-1; 7 bases match TRBD1. Germline values: CDR1 GTSNPN, CDR2 SVGIG (reference sequence). J gave up 2 bases and V 3 bases, and 9 bases lay outside the gene matches. The CDR3 sequence is 15 residues long. The DNA of the CDR3 is TGTGCCTGGAGACCGCCGGGGACAGCTAACACTGAAGCTTTCTTT. Translated, it gives CAWRPPGTANTEAFF.